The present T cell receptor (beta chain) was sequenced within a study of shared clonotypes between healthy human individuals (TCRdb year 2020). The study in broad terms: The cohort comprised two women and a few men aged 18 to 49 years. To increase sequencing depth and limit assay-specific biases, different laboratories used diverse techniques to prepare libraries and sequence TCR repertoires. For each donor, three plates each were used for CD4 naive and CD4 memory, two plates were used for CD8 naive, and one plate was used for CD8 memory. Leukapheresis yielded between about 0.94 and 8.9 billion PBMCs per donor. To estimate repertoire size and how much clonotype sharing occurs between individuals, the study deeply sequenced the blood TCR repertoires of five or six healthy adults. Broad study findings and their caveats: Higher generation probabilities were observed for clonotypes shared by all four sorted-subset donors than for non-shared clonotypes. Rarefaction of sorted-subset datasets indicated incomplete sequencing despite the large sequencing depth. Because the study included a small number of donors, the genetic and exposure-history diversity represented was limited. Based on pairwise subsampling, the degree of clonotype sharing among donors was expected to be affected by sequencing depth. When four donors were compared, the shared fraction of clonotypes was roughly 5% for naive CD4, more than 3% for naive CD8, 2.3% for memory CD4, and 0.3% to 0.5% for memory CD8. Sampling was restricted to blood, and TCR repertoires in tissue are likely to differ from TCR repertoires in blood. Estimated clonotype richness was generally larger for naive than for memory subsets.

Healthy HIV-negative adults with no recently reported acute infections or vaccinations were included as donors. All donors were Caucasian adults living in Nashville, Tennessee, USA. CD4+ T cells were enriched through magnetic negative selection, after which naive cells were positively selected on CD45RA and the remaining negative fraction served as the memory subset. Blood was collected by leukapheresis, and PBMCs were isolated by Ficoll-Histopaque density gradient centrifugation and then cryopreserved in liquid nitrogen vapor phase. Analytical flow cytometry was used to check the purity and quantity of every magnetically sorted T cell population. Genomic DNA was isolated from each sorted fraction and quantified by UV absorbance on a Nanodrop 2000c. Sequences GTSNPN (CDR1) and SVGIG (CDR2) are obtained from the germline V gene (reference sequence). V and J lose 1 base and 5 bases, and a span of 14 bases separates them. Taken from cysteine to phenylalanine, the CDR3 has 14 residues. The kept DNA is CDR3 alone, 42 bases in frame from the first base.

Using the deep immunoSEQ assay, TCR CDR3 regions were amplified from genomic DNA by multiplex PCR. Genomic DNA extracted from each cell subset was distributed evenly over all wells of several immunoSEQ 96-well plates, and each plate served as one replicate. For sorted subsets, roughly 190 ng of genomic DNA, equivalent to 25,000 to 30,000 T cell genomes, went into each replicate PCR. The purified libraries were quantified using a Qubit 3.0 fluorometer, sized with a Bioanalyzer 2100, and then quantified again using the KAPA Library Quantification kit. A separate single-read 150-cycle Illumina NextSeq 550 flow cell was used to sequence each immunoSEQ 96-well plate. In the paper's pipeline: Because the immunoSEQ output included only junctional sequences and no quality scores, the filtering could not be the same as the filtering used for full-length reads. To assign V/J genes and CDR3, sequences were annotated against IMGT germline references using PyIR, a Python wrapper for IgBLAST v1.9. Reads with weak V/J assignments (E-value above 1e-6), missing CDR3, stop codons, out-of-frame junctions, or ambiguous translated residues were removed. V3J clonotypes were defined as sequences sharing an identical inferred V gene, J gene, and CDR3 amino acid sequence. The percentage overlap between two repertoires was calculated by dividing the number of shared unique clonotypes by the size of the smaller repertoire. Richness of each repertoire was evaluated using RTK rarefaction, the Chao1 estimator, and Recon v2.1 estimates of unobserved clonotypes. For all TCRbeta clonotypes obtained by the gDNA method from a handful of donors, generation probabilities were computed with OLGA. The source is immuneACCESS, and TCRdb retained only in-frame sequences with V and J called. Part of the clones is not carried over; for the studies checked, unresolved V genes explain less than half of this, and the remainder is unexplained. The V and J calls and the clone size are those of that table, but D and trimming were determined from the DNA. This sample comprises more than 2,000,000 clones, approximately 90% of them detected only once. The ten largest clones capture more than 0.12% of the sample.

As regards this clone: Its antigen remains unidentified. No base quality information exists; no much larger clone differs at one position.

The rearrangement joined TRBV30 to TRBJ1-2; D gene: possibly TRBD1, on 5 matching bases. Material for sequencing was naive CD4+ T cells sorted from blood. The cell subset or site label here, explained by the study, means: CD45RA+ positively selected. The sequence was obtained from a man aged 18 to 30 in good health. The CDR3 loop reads CAWSGGRVGYGYTF. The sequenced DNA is TGTGCCTGGAGTGGGGGCCGGGTTGGATATGGCTACACCTTC.